Presented here are 26 T cell receptor beta chains from one specimen sequenced in a study of shared clonotypes between healthy human individuals. The assay was immunoSEQ multiplex PCR, and TCRdb's table has in-frame clones only and misses some. The sample has some 1.5 million clones; around 98% are singletons. The specimen was naive CD4+ T cells sorted from blood. Subset denoted: CD45RA+ positively selected. The receptors originated from a man aged 25 to 45 in good health.

The V call is TRBV5-1, the J call TRBJ2-3; 8 positions agree with TRBD1. The CDR3 runs 17 residues. The V gene end was trimmed by 0 bases and the J gene end by 0 bases; junction bases not matched to a gene: 6. Germline-derived CDR1 and CDR2 are SGHRS and YFSETQ. CDR3 coding DNA: TGCGCCAGCAGCTTGGGTCGGGACAGGACCAGCACAGATACGCAGTATTTT. Translation gives CASSLGRDRTSTDTQYF.

The genes are TRBV4-3 and TRBJ2-1; 10 bases map to TRBD2. CDR1 is LGHNA and CDR2 is YSLEER in the germline V gene. The CDR3 length is 15 residues. V lost 0 bases to trimming and J lost 10 bases; unmatched junction nucleotides: 6. This chain's CDR3 is CASSQDHLLAGEQFF. CDR3 nucleotides: TGCGCCAGCAGCCAAGACCATTTACTAGCGGGAGAGCAGTTCTTC.

This clone came up once. The J gene is TRBJ2-1, the V gene TRBV10-1, with D tentatively TRBD2 (6 bases). V was pared by 6 bases and J by 3 bases, with 15 bases between. The CDR3 is made up of 15 amino acids. In germline, CDR1 is WNHNN, CDR2 SYGVQD (reference sequence). CDR3 nucleotides: TGCGCCAGCAGCGTAGCAGGAGCGGGCTACAATGAGCAGTTCTTC. Its translation: CASSVAGAGYNEQFF.

The chain joins TRBV9 to TRBJ2-5; 11 nucleotides match TRBD2. The CDR3 covers 15 residues. The trim removed 3 bases at V and 4 bases at J, leaving 5 bases unmatched. The germline V gene encodes CDR1 SGDLS and CDR2 YYNGEE. The CDR3 bases are TGTGCCAGCAGCGGTAGCGGGAGGGCCTTAGAGACCCAGTACTTC. It specifies CASSGSGRALETQYF.

V usage is TRBV14 and J usage is TRBJ1-3; 7 nucleotides match TRBD1. Unmatched junction bases numbered 11, after V lost 3 bases and J lost 0 bases. Germline CDR1 SGHDN, CDR2 FVKESK. CDR3 length equals 18 residues. The CDR3 DNA is TGTGCCAGCAGCCACTTCGCCGCAGGGGGGTTCTCTGGAAACACCATATATTTT. Amino acids: CASSHFAAGGFSGNTIYF.

V gene TRBV10-3 combines with J gene TRBJ2-7; the match to TRBD1 covers 8 bases. CDR3 length: 15 amino acids. Germline CDR1 and CDR2: ENHRY and SYGVKD. V shed 6 bases, J shed 4 bases, and the junction held 11 bases outside the gene matches. The CDR3 loop is CAIRPGTGEGYEQYF. The CDR3 coding sequence is TGTGCCATCAGGCCCGGGACAGGAGAGGGTTACGAGCAGTACTTC.

This chain connects TRBV5-1 to TRBJ2-1, with 7 nucleotides matching TRBD2. The germline gives CDR1 SGHRS, CDR2 YFSETQ. The CDR3 totals 16 residues. Losses at the gene ends were 5 bases for V and 4 bases for J; bases not matched to a gene: 12. CDR3 sequence (DNA): TGCGCCAGCAGTCCCAACGCAGCGGGAATGTACAATGAGCAGTTCTTC. Translated: CASSPNAAGMYNEQFF.

The CDR3 DNA reads TGTGCCACAAAAACAGGGGGCGAGTACACTGAAGCTTTCTTT. It is translated as CATKTGGEYTEAFF. The chain links TRBV28 to TRBJ1-1; 9 bases map to TRBD1. The CDR3 sequence is 14 residues long. V dropped 10 bases and J dropped 3; count of bases not matched to a gene: 9. The germline CDR1 and CDR2 sequences are MDHEN and SYDVKM.

The J gene is TRBJ2-3, the V gene TRBV30; 14 nucleotides line up with TRBD2. Germline V gives CDR1 GTSNPN, CDR2 SVGIG (reference sequence). Trimming cost V 2 bases and J 3 bases; bases outside gene matches: 7. This CDR3 is built from 17 residues. CDR3 nucleotide sequence: TGTGCCTGGAGTTCCCGAAGGACTAGCGGGAGGACAGATACGCAGTATTTT. Its translation: CAWSSRRTSGRTDTQYF.

This chain connects TRBV5-1 to TRBJ2-3; TRBD2 is a possible D gene (6 bases). Trimming stripped 2 bases from V and 10 bases from J, with 11 bases between. The germline V gene has CDR1 SGHRS and CDR2 YFSETQ. The CDR3 contains 12 residues. The CDR3 sequence: CASSFASEAQYF. The CDR3 DNA sequence: TGCGCCAGCAGCTTCGCTAGCGAGGCGCAGTATTTT.

The chain employs TRBV18 and TRBJ2-7; D assignment may be TRBD1 or TRBD2 (5 bases each). Trimming left V 3 bases short and J 3 bases short, with 12 bases between. CDR3 size: 14 residues. The germline V gene has CDR1 KGHSH and CDR2 LQKENI. CDR3: CASSPGPQDYEQYF. For the CDR3, the DNA is TGTGCCAGCTCACCGGGACCTCAAGACTACGAGCAGTACTTC.

The V gene is TRBV27, the J gene TRBJ2-1; D possibly corresponds to TRBD1 (6 bases). V was pared by 1 base and J by 4 bases, with 11 bases between. Germline assignment: CDR1 MNHEY and CDR2 SMNVEV (reference sequence). CDR3 length: 15 residues. The CDR3 loop reads CASSLFSQGYNEQFF. Written as DNA, the CDR3 is TGTGCCAGCAGTTTATTTTCCCAGGGGTACAATGAGCAGTTCTTC.

As DNA, the CDR3 is TGTGCCAGCTCACCACTTTCTCTAGCGGGAGGGCCCTCAGCGTCCGATGAGCAGTTCTTC. Translation gives CASSPLSLAGGPSASDEQFF. The rearrangement uses TRBV18 and TRBJ2-1, with 12 bases aligning to TRBD2. CDR1 KGHSH and CDR2 LQKENI come from the germline V gene. The ends lost 1 base at V and 8 bases at J; junction bases unmatched: 18. This CDR3 has 20 amino acids.

V usage is TRBV27 and J usage is TRBJ2-7; 8 positions match TRBD2. The trim removed 3 bases at V and 4 bases at J, leaving 8 bases unmatched. The germline V gene has CDR1 MNHEY and CDR2 SMNVEV (reference sequence). CDR3 length: 15 amino acids. The DNA of the CDR3 is TGTGCCAGCAGTTTTCGTATAGCGGGGAATTACGAGCAGTACTTC. It encodes CASSFRIAGNYEQYF.

This clone was counted only a few times. The chain couples TRBV6-1 to TRBJ2-7; no clear D. The ends were cut back, 2 bases at V and 3 bases at J, with 2 bases in the middle. The CDR3 contains 11 residues. CDR1 MNHNS and CDR2 SASEGT come from the germline V gene. The DNA of the CDR3 is TGTGCCAGCAGTGAATACTACGAGCAGTACTTC. Translation: CASSEYYEQYF.

This clone was seen only once. The chain recombines TRBV28 with TRBJ1-5; no clear D gene. CDR3 size: 13 residues. Germline V gene sequence: CDR1 MDHEN, CDR2 SYDVKM. Trimming took off 6 bases at V and 6 bases at J, with 12 bases between the two ends. The CDR3 DNA reads TGTGCCAGCAGCACCGTTGCGGTTCAGCCCCAGCATTTT. As protein: CASSTVAVQPQHF. Looking up the rest from reference TRBV28 and TRBJ1-5 gives the full variable domain: DVKVTQSSRYLVKRTGEKVFLECVQDMDHENMFWYRQDPGLGLRLIYFSYDVKMKEKGDIPEGYSVSREKKERFSLILESASTNQTSMYLCASSTVAVQPQHFGDGTRLSIL.

The V call is TRBV7-9, the J call TRBJ2-4; 9 bases line up with TRBD1. The CDR3 covers 13 residues. J lost 5 bases, V lost 7 bases, and 3 bases had no gene match. From germline, CDR1 is SEHNR and CDR2 FQNEAQ (reference sequence). CDR3 protein: CASTHRGQNIQYF. The DNA for the CDR3 is TGTGCCAGCACACACAGGGGGCAAAACATTCAGTACTTC.

With regard to this clone: Other nucleotide sequences in the sample specify the same CDR3. This chain links TRBV29-1 with TRBJ2-5; D uncertain. The CDR3 covers 12 residues. Germline CDR1 SQVTM, CDR2 ANQGSEA. With 5 bases removed from V and 2 bases from J, the gap between germline ends came to 9 bases. CDR3 sequence reads: CSVSSGQETQYF. The CDR3 nucleotides read TGCAGCGTTTCGTCAGGTCAAGAGACCCAGTACTTC.

The chain joins TRBV7-3 to TRBJ2-2, with D possibly called TRBD1 or TRBD2 (6 bases each). This CDR3 spans 15 amino acids. Germline CDR1 and CDR2: SGHTA and FQGTGA. V was pared by 2 bases and J by 4 bases, with 11 bases between. The CDR3, as DNA: TGTGCCAGCAGCTTAGTACAGGGAGGCACCGGGGAGCTGTTTTTT. It is translated as CASSLVQGGTGELFF.

The V call is TRBV19, the J call TRBJ2-5; 7 bases line up with TRBD1. The CDR3 sequence is 15 residues long. V was clipped by 5 bases and J by 5 bases; unmatched bases: 11. Germline values: CDR1 LNHDA, CDR2 SQIVND (reference sequence). The CDR3 sequence is CASSLTKGARETQYF. In DNA, the CDR3 is TGTGCCAGTAGTCTGACTAAGGGGGCAAGGGAGACCCAGTACTTC. The full variable domain, with the rest looked up from reference TRBV19 and TRBJ2-5, is DGGITQSPKYLFRKEGQNVTLSCEQNLNHDAMYWYRQDPGQGLRLIYYSQIVNDFQKGDIAEGYSVSREKKESFPLTVTSAQKNPTAFYLCASSLTKGARETQYFGPGTRLLVL.

This chain connects TRBV28 to TRBJ1-2; 9 bases are shared with TRBD1. The CDR3 contains 14 residues. The V gene's germline CDR1 is MDHEN and CDR2 SYDVKM. Losses at the gene ends were 8 bases for V and 8 bases for J; bases not matched to a gene: 12. The CDR3 region has the DNA TGTGCCAGCTGCCGGGACAGGGTTCTAGACGGCTACACCTTC. Translation gives CASCRDRVLDGYTF.

The chain recombines TRBV9 with TRBJ2-1; D is possibly TRBD2 (6 bases). Germline values: CDR1 SGDLS, CDR2 YYNGEE. Trimming removed 3 bases at V and 4 bases at J, with 26 bases between. The CDR3 consists of 19 residues. The CDR3 nucleotides are TGTGCCAGCAGCGCGCGCCGGTCCTCGATCGCGGGACTGTACAATGAGCAGTTCTTC. Translation: CASSARRSSIAGLYNEQFF. Together with reference TRBV9 and TRBJ2-1, the CDR3 gives the full variable domain: DSGVTQTPKHLITATGQRVTLRCSPRSGDLSVYWYQQSLDQGLQFLIQYYNGEERAKGNILERFSAQQFPDLHSELNLSSLELGDSALYFCASSARRSSIAGLYNEQFFGPGTRLTVL.

The rearrangement uses TRBV25-1 and TRBJ1-2; no definite D call. V was shortened by 5 bases and J by 0 bases, with 10 bases between the two germline ends. The CDR3 runs to 14 residues. In germline, CDR1 is MGHDK, CDR2 SYGVNS. The CDR3 nucleotides are TGTGCCAGCAGTCCCCTCGAAGCTAACTATGGCTACACCTTC. Amino acids: CASSPLEANYGYTF.

The chain is built from TRBV6-1 and TRBJ2-7, with TRBD2 identical over 7 bases. The germline gives CDR1 MNHNS, CDR2 SASEGT. The junction had 4 bases not matched to a gene; V was cut back by 1 base and J by 4 bases. CDR3 length equals 14 residues. In DNA form, the CDR3 reads TGTGCCAGCAGTGAAGGGTTCGGGGGGTACGAGCAGTACTTC. It specifies CASSEGFGGYEQYF.

The V and J genes are TRBV28 and TRBJ2-7; possible D gene TRBD2, 6 bases. Germline V gene lookup returns CDR1 MDHEN and CDR2 SYDVKM. V was shortened by 6 bases and J by 9 bases, with 18 bases between the two germline ends. This CDR3 region has 13 residues. This CDR3 is CASSPGLSIGQYF. In DNA, the CDR3 is TGTGCCAGCAGCCCGGGACTTTCAATCGGGCAGTACTTC.

The chain recombines TRBV19 with TRBJ1-1; D is unresolved. From germline, CDR1 is LNHDA and CDR2 SQIVND (reference sequence). The CDR3 contains 13 residues. V was trimmed by 5 bases and J by 0 bases, leaving 7 bases between them. The CDR3 spells CASSAGMNTEAFF. The CDR3 nucleotides read TGTGCCAGTAGTGCTGGAATGAACACTGAAGCTTTCTTT.